What follows are 25 T cell receptor beta chains derived from one specimen sequenced in a study of monozygotic twins with inflammatory bowel disease. TCRdb reprocessed the 5' RACE reads, with one entry per CDR3 protein and no DNA. The table lists approximately 400,000 distinct CDR3 sequences. The sequenced sample consisted of blood. The receptors originated from a human donor with ulcerative colitis or Crohn's disease, or a healthy co-twin of an affected twin (not recorded which).

The V gene is TRBV7-6, the J gene TRBJ1-4; TCRdb returns TRBD1, unconfirmable since there is no DNA. The length of the CDR3 is 16 residues. CDR1 is SGHVS and CDR2 is FNYEAQ in the germline V gene. This CDR3 is CASSPGATQGLEKLFF.

This sequence joins TRBV7-2 and TRBJ2-1; TCRdb gives TRBD1 as the D gene, but with no DNA this cannot be confirmed. Germline V gene sequence: CDR1 SGHTA, CDR2 FQGNSA. CDR3 length: 17 residues. This chain's CDR3 is CASSLVGAGASYNEQFF.

This sequence joins TRBV5-5 and TRBJ2-2; there is no DNA to check the TCRdb D call of TRBD1. The CDR3 runs 15 residues. In germline, CDR1 is SGHKS, CDR2 YYEKEE (reference sequence). The CDR3 sequence is CASSLGQGKGGELFF.

V is TRBV5-1 and J is TRBJ1-2; checking the TCRdb D call of TRBD1 is not possible without DNA. Germline V gene data show CDR1 as SGHRS and CDR2 as YFSETQ. The CDR3 runs to 14 residues. The CDR3 loop is CASSRAGQGIGYTF.

This sequence joins TRBV7-9 and TRBJ1-2; TCRdb lists TRBD1, though no DNA is available to test this call. The CDR3 has 15 amino acids. The germline V gene has CDR1 SEHNR and CDR2 FQNEAQ (reference sequence). CDR3 residues: CASSSDRSYNYGYTF.

The rearrangement links TRBV18 to TRBJ1-3; TCRdb returns TRBD1, unconfirmable since there is no DNA. The CDR3 spans 16 residues. Germline V lookup: CDR1 KGHSH, CDR2 LQKENI. CDR3 residues: CASSPLGQDYGNTIYF.

The rearrangement links TRBV30 to TRBJ1-4. The CDR3 contains 16 residues. The germline gives CDR1 GTSNPN, CDR2 SVGIG (reference sequence). The CDR3 reads CAWSGGEEGTNEKLFF.

V is TRBV29-1 and J is TRBJ2-1; the D call of TRBD1 rests on TCRdb alone, since no DNA is present to check it. The V gene's germline CDR1 is SQVTM and CDR2 ANQGSEA. The CDR3 contains 13 residues. CDR3 region: CSVSRRGGDEQFF.

The chain employs TRBV7-8 and TRBJ2-3; TCRdb indicates TRBD2, and absent DNA this call remains unverified. This CDR3 contains 16 residues. CDR1 is SGHVS and CDR2 is FQNEAQ in the germline V gene. The CDR3 protein is CASSPGLAEPRDTQYF.

The chain combines TRBV14 with TRBJ2-3. The CDR3 is made up of 16 amino acids. CDR1 is SGHDN and CDR2 is FVKESK in the germline V gene. The CDR3: CASSQDLGMSTDTQYF. Full variable domain (outside the CDR3, taken from reference TRBV14 and TRBJ2-3): EAGVTQFPSHSVIEKGQTVTLRCDPISGHDNLYWYRRVMGKEIKFLLHFVKESKQDESGMPNNRFLAERTGGTYSTLKVQPAELEDSGVYFCASSQDLGMSTDTQYFGPGTRLTVL.

This chain links TRBV3-1 with TRBJ2-1; TCRdb's D call of TRBD1 is untestable without DNA. The CDR3 covers 13 residues. Germline CDR1 LGHDT, CDR2 YNNKEL (reference sequence). CDR3 amino acids: CASSQAGGNEQFF.

CDR3: CASSESNRAEQFF. The V gene is TRBV6-1, the J gene TRBJ2-1; the D gene TCRdb calls, TRBD1, cannot be checked with no DNA. CDR3 length: 13 residues. The germline V gene has CDR1 MNHNS and CDR2 SASEGT.

The J gene is TRBJ2-2, the V gene TRBV12-3 or TRBV12-4; TCRdb's D call of TRBD2 is untestable without DNA. The CDR3 length is 15 residues. This chain's CDR3 is CASSFSGRDTGELFF.

The chain links TRBV7-9 to TRBJ2-7; TCRdb's D gene call, TRBD2, goes unchecked for lack of DNA. CDR3 size: 15 residues. Looked up from germline, CDR1 is SEHNR and CDR2 is FQNEAQ (reference sequence). CDR3 region: CASSLEGTSSSEQYF.

This chain uses TRBV3-1 with TRBJ2-1; TCRdb names TRBD1, which stays unverified in the absence of DNA. The germline CDR1 and CDR2 sequences are LGHDT and YNNKEL (reference sequence). The CDR3 contains 15 residues. CDR3 sequence: CASSQRGLIGNEQFF.

The gene calls are TRBV13 and TRBJ2-7; the D gene TCRdb calls, TRBD1, cannot be checked with no DNA. Germline lookup yields CDR1 PRHDT and CDR2 FYEKMQ (reference sequence). The CDR3 sequence is 18 residues long. The CDR3 loop is CASSSRPRPEGFSYEQYF.

The chain carries TRBV7-2 and TRBJ2-7. The CDR3 runs 13 residues. CDR1 is SGHTA, CDR2 FQGNSA, per germline. The CDR3 loop reads CASSLDTHYEQYF.

This chain links TRBV5-4 with TRBJ2-5; lacking DNA, the TRBD1 call made by TCRdb goes unchecked. CDR3 length: 16 amino acids. Germline V CDR1 and CDR2: SGHNT, YYREEE (reference sequence). CDR3 amino acids: CASSSGVGGRKETQYF. Supplemented by reference TRBV5-4 and TRBJ2-5, the full variable domain reads ETGVTQSPTHLIKTRGQQVTLRCSSQSGHNTVSWYQQALGQGPQFIFQYYREEENGRGNFPPRFSGLQFPNYSSELNVNALELDDSALYLCASSSGVGGRKETQYFGPGTRLLVL.

This chain links TRBV12-3 or TRBV12-4 with TRBJ2-1; TCRdb's D call of TRBD2 is untestable without DNA. The length of the CDR3 is 14 residues. The CDR3: CASSGTSGYNEQFF.

The chain carries TRBV7-6 and TRBJ2-6; TCRdb selects TRBD1, and the lack of DNA leaves this call unchecked. Germline V gives CDR1 SGHVS, CDR2 FNYEAQ. CDR3 length: 16 residues. CDR3 amino acids: CASSSLGTGASKVLTF.

The rearrangement joins TRBV7-2 to TRBJ2-2; the TCRdb D gene call, TRBD2, has no DNA to confirm it. The CDR3 is made up of 14 amino acids. Germline CDR1 SGHTA, CDR2 FQGNSA. This CDR3 is CASTSLGRTGELFF.

This CDR3 reads CASSQDTGTYQYF. The rearrangement uses TRBV3-1 and TRBJ2-7; absent DNA, TCRdb's TRBD2 call cannot be checked. The V gene's germline CDR1 is LGHDT and CDR2 YNNKEL (reference sequence). The CDR3 loop spans 13 amino acids.

J is TRBJ1-4 and V is TRBV5-4; without DNA, the TCRdb call of TRBD1 cannot be checked. The CDR3 has 17 amino acids. Germline CDR1 reads SGHNT; CDR2 reads YYREEE (reference sequence). CDR3 sequence reads: CASSPGRQGDGLEKLFF.

CDR3 in amino acids: CATSVGINNEKLFF. This chain joins TRBV15 and TRBJ1-4; TCRdb picks TRBD1, but there is no DNA to check that call. Germline loops: CDR1 LNHNV, CDR2 YYDKDF (reference sequence). The CDR3 extends over 14 amino acids.

The CDR3 loop is CSGKRGTETQYF. The genes are TRBV20-1 and TRBJ2-5; without DNA, the TCRdb call of TRBD2 cannot be checked. This CDR3 has 12 amino acids. From germline, CDR1 is DFQATT and CDR2 SNEGSKA (reference sequence).